This T cell receptor (beta chain) was recovered during a study of OX40 agonist ivuxolimab in advanced cancers. Overall study context: Patients were dosed with the agonistic anti-OX40 (CD134) antibody ivuxolimab.

This CDR3 comprises 14 residues. Germline assignment: CDR1 SEHNR and CDR2 FQNEAQ (reference sequence). V dropped 6 bases and J dropped 0 bases, with 10 bases sitting between them. The assay was immunoSEQ multiplex PCR, and TCRdb's table has in-frame clones only and misses some. Of fewer than 20,000 clones listed, around 78% are singletons. The J gene is TRBJ2-3, the V gene TRBV7-9; possible D gene TRBD2, 5 bases. The material sequenced was CD4+ or CD8+ T cells sorted from blood, taken in a trial of the OX40 agonist ivuxolimab. This receptor was identified in an adult with an advanced solid tumor such as melanoma, head and neck, liver or kidney cancer. The CDR3, as DNA: TGTGCCAGCAGGGGCGGGTTTAGCACAGATACGCAGTATTTT. Translated, it gives CASRGGFSTDTQYF.